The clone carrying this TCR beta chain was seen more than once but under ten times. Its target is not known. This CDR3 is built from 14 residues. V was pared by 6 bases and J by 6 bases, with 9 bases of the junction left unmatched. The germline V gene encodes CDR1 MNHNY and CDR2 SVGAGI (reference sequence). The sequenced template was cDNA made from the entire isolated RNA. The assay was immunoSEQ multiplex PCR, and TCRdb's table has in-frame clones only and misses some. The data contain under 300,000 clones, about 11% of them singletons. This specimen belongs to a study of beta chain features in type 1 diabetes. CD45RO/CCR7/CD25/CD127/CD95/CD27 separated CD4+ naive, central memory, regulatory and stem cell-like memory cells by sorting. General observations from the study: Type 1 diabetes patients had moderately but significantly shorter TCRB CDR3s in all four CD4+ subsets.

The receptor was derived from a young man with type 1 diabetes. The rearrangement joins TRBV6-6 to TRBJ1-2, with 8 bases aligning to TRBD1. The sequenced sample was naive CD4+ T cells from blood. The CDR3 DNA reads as TGTGCCAGCAGACCGACAGGGGTACGAGATGGCTACACCTTC. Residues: CASRPTGVRDGYTF.